The 22 T cell receptor beta chains listed next were all sequenced from one sample in a study of cytomegalovirus exposure and HLA in healthy donors. Both 60 Vbeta primers and 13 Jbeta primers went into the PCR. This table comes from immunoSEQ multiplex PCR, and its TCRdb copy is limited to in-frame clones, with some not included. In the table there are around 190,000 clones, about four fifths of which are singletons. Sequenced: PBMCs. These receptors were obtained from a man aged 40-55 years in good health and CMV-seropositive.

The rearrangement uses TRBV4-3 and TRBJ2-7; 12 bases line up with TRBD2. From germline, CDR1 is LGHNA and CDR2 YSLEER. The V gene end was trimmed by 3 bases and the J gene end by 5 bases; junction bases not matched to a gene: 11. The CDR3 covers 17 residues. DNA of the CDR3: TGCGCCAGCAGCCAGGACCGACTAGCGGGAGAGATTCACGAGCAGTACTTC. This encodes CASSQDRLAGEIHEQYF.

This chain connects TRBV4-3 to TRBJ2-7, with 8 positions matching TRBD1. This CDR3 contains 14 residues. V was clipped by 4 bases and J by 3 bases; unmatched bases: 5. Germline lookup yields CDR1 LGHNA and CDR2 YSLEER. In nucleotides, the CDR3 is TGCGCCAGCAGCCGGGACAGGCGGAACTACGAGCAGTACTTC. Its translation is CASSRDRRNYEQYF.

The chain combines TRBV9 with TRBJ2-1, with 9 bases matching TRBD2. This CDR3 has 15 amino acids. Looked up from germline, CDR1 is SGDLS and CDR2 is YYNGEE. V was clipped by 1 base and J by 11 bases; unmatched bases: 10. DNA of the CDR3: TGTGCCAGCAGCGTACTCCCGGGACTAGCCAAACAGCAGTTCTTC. The encoded protein is CASSVLPGLAKQQFF.

This clone was observed a handful of times. This rearrangement joins TRBV6-1 to TRBJ2-7; unclear D gene. CDR3 size: 13 residues. Germline CDR1 and CDR2: MNHNS and SASEGT. V was pared by 0 bases and J by 6 bases, with 9 bases between. The CDR3 bases are TGTGCCAGCAGTGAAGCGCTTGCGCCCGAGCAGTACTTC. This translates into CASSEALAPEQYF.

J is TRBJ1-1 and V is TRBV7-3; 10 bases are shared with TRBD1. Losses at the gene ends were 4 bases for V and 4 bases for J; bases not matched to a gene: 3. The CDR3 contains 14 residues. The germline gives CDR1 SGHTA, CDR2 FQGTGA. For the CDR3, the DNA is TGTGCCAGCAGCTCGACAGGGGGCATCACTGAAGCTTTCTTT. This gives the protein CASSSTGGITEAFF.

The chain carries TRBV6-5 and TRBJ2-5; D is possibly TRBD1 (6 bases). This CDR3 spans 13 amino acids. Deletions cut 6 bases from V and 3 bases from J, with 11 bases between. From germline, CDR1 is MNHEY and CDR2 SVGAGI. CDR3 nucleotide sequence: TGTGCCAGCAGACCTCGACAGGAAGAGACCCAGTACTTC. Amino acids: CASRPRQEETQYF.

The J gene is TRBJ2-7, the V gene TRBV7-6, with D possibly matching TRBD1 (6 bases). Germline V gene lookup returns CDR1 SGHVS and CDR2 FNYEAQ. The CDR3 length is 13 residues. V lost 4 bases to trimming and J lost 2 bases, with 9 bases between them. The chain's CDR3 is CASSSDRPYEQYF. The DNA of the CDR3 is TGTGCCAGCAGCTCGGACAGACCCTACGAGCAGTACTTC.

Remarks on this clone: Germline is not matched at one junction end, which may reflect a read error. This chain uses TRBV7-9 with TRBJ2-4; 9 bases are shared with TRBD1. The CDR3 is 17 residues long. The germline V gene encodes CDR1 SEHNR and CDR2 FQNEAQ (reference sequence). CDR3 DNA: TGTTCCAGCAGCGCTTTTACAGGGGGCTATAGCAAAAACATTCAGTACTTC. Protein: CSSSAFTGGYSKNIQYF. The full variable domain, completed using reference TRBV7-9 and TRBJ2-4, is DTGVSQNPRHKITKRGQNVTFRCDPISEHNRLYWYRQTLGQGPEFLTYFQNEAQLEKSRLLSDRFSAERPKGSFSTLEIQRTEQGDSAMYLCSSSAFTGGYSKNIQYFGAGTRLSVL.

The J gene is TRBJ1-1, the V gene TRBV6-6; 7 bases align to TRBD1. V gave up 8 bases and J gave up 0 bases; unmatched junction bases: 6. This CDR3 has 14 residues. Germline V gene data show CDR1 as MNHNY and CDR2 as SVGAGI (reference sequence). CDR3 sequence: CASGHRGMNTEAFF. Here the CDR3 DNA reads TGTGCCAGCGGCCACAGGGGCATGAACACTGAAGCTTTCTTT.

This clone was found a few times. This chain uses TRBV14 with TRBJ2-4; D remains ambiguous. The germline gives CDR1 SGHDN, CDR2 FVKESK. CDR3 length: 13 residues. V dropped 4 bases and J dropped 4 bases, with 8 bases sitting between them. The CDR3 is CASSPGRKNIQYF. For the CDR3, the DNA is TGTGCCAGCAGCCCTGGCAGGAAAAACATTCAGTACTTC.

The chain combines TRBV9 with TRBJ2-5; TRBD1 might be the D (5 bases). The V end was cut by 3 bases, the J end by 2 bases, with 11 bases between. The germline CDR1 and CDR2 sequences are SGDLS and YYNGEE. The CDR3 covers 14 residues. This CDR3 is CASSGLTDQETQYF. The CDR3 DNA is TGTGCCAGCAGCGGATTGACAGATCAAGAGACCCAGTACTTC.

This clone was seen only a few times. The CDR3 nucleotides are TGTGCCAGCACCCCGGGAAGGCAGGCTAACTATGGCTACACCTTC. Protein sequence: CASTPGRQANYGYTF. This chain connects TRBV6-1 to TRBJ1-2, with D uncertain. Trimming stripped 7 bases from V and 0 bases from J, with 15 bases between. The CDR3 totals 15 residues. Germline loops: CDR1 MNHNS, CDR2 SASEGT.

This clone was picked up a small number of times. The CDR3, as DNA: TGTGCCATCAGTGAGTCGGAGGAGCAGTACTTC. It yields the protein CAISESEEQYF. The chain employs TRBV10-3 and TRBJ2-7; no definite D call. With 0 bases removed from V and 7 bases from J, the gap between germline ends came to 4 bases. The CDR3 sequence is 11 residues long. From germline, CDR1 is ENHRY and CDR2 SYGVKD.

The rearrangement joins TRBV19 to TRBJ2-7; the match to TRBD1 covers 7 bases. V was pared by 2 bases and J by 4 bases, with 2 bases of the junction left unmatched. The CDR3 extends over 13 amino acids. Germline V gene lookup returns CDR1 LNHDA and CDR2 SQIVND (reference sequence). This CDR3 reads CASSITGAYEQYF. For the CDR3, the DNA is TGTGCCAGTAGTATAACAGGGGCTTACGAGCAGTACTTC.

The chain links TRBV27 to TRBJ1-2; D may be TRBD1 (5 bases). CDR1 is MNHEY and CDR2 is SMNVEV in the germline V gene (reference sequence). V shed 3 bases and J shed 3 bases, with 8 bases lying between them. The CDR3 has 13 residues. This CDR3 is CASSLGGDYGYTF. The CDR3 coding sequence is TGTGCCAGCAGTTTGGGGGGGGACTATGGCTACACCTTC.

The chain joins TRBV2 to TRBJ1-2, with 7 positions matching TRBD1. The CDR3 totals 15 residues. Germline V gives CDR1 SNHLY, CDR2 FYNNEI. J was trimmed by 2 bases and V by 1 base; bases with no gene match: 4. The CDR3 region is CASSEEARGNYGYTF. The CDR3 DNA reads as TGTGCCAGCAGTGAAGAGGCCAGGGGGAACTATGGCTACACCTTC. The variable domain in full, completed from reference TRBV2 and TRBJ1-2, reads EPEVTQTPSHQVTQMGQEVILRCVPISNHLYFYWYRQILGQKVEFLVSFYNNEISEKSEIFDDQFSVERPDGSNFTLKIRSTKLEDSAMYFCASSEEARGNYGYTFGSGTRLTVV.

The chain has TRBV19 and TRBJ1-1; 9 bases match TRBD1. The CDR3 runs 17 residues. Germline lookup yields CDR1 LNHDA and CDR2 SQIVND (reference sequence). V lost 6 bases and J lost 1; bases outside the gene matches: 12. The CDR3 region has the DNA TGTGCCAGTAGCCCACAAAGGACAGGGGAGACGAACACTGAAGCTTTCTTT. The encoded protein is CASSPQRTGETNTEAFF.

The chain links TRBV7-3 to TRBJ2-5; a weak D match, TRBD2 (6 bases). CDR1 and CDR2 (germline): SGHTA, FQGTGA. CDR3 length: 15 amino acids. Between the trimmed V and J ends, which lost 5 bases and 5 bases, there was a span of 18 bases. Here the CDR3 DNA reads TGTGCCAGCAGCACCGGGGACGGGGGACGGGAGACCCAGTACTTC. Amino acid sequence: CASSTGDGGRETQYF.

This clone was found a few times. V usage is TRBV6-1 and J usage is TRBJ1-1; D is uncertain. The CDR3 length is 13 residues. Germline V gene lookup returns CDR1 MNHNS and CDR2 SASEGT. Between the trimmed V and J ends, which lost 3 bases and 0 bases, there was a span of 5 bases. CDR3 residues: CASSDRMNTEAFF. The CDR3, as DNA: TGTGCCAGCAGTGACAGGATGAACACTGAAGCTTTCTTT.

The chain couples TRBV6-1 to TRBJ1-5; D remains ambiguous. The CDR3 contains 16 residues. The germline gives CDR1 MNHNS, CDR2 SASEGT. V was clipped by 1 base and J by 1 base, with 11 bases between them. Here the CDR3 DNA reads TGTGCCAGCAGTGAAGAGGTCGGGAGAAGCAATCAGCCCCAGCATTTT. It yields the protein CASSEEVGRSNQPQHF.

V and J are TRBV27 and TRBJ1-2; a possible D gene is TRBD1 (6 bases). This CDR3 spans 16 amino acids. V was trimmed by 3 bases and J by 9 bases, leaving 23 bases between them. Germline V gene lookup returns CDR1 MNHEY and CDR2 SMNVEV (reference sequence). The DNA for the CDR3 is TGTGCCAGCAGTTTCAATGTACTGCAGGGGACGGTGAGCTACACCTTC. Amino acid sequence: CASSFNVLQGTVSYTF.

The rearrangement uses TRBV6-4 and TRBJ2-2; the D gene is possibly TRBD2 (6 bases). The CDR3 is 14 amino acids. The V gene's germline CDR1 is MRHNA and CDR2 SNTAGT. Deletions cut 5 bases from V and 0 bases from J, with 7 bases between. CDR3 bases: TGTGCCAGCAGTATAGCGGCGAACACCGGGGAGCTGTTTTTT. The encoded protein is CASSIAANTGELFF.